What follows are 29 T cell receptor beta chains derived from one specimen sequenced in a study of cytotoxic CD8 clonotypes in ibrutinib-treated CLL. Libraries were prepared by immunoSEQ multiplex PCR; TCRdb keeps only in-frame clonotypes and omits some of them. The sample consists of 200,000 to 250,000 clones, about three quarters of them appearing once. The sample in question was PBMCs, obtained after 12 months of ibrutinib treatment. These receptors were collected from a human donor with chronic lymphocytic leukemia.

The chain joins TRBV28 to TRBJ1-1, with D perhaps matching TRBD1 (5 bases). The CDR3 sequence is 15 residues long. The V gene lost 4 bases and the J gene lost 5 bases, with 17 bases spanning the gap. CDR1 and CDR2 (germline): MDHEN, SYDVKM. CDR3 nucleotide sequence: TGTGCCAGCAGTTCCGGGGCGAAAGGATCGACTGAAGCTTTCTTT. It translates to CASSSGAKGSTEAFF. The full variable domain, rest sourced from reference TRBV28 and TRBJ1-1, is DVKVTQSSRYLVKRTGEKVFLECVQDMDHENMFWYRQDPGLGLRLIYFSYDVKMKEKGDIPEGYSVSREKKERFSLILESASTNQTSMYLCASSSGAKGSTEAFFGQGTRLTVV.

A few counts support this clone. The chain employs TRBV4-2 and TRBJ1-5; D remains unclear. Germline V gene lookup returns CDR1 LGHNA and CDR2 YNFKEQ. The length of the CDR3 is 14 residues. Deletions cut 2 bases from V and 4 bases from J, with 9 bases between. The CDR3 DNA sequence: TGTGCCAGCAGCCAAAGCGCCGGTAATCAGCCCCAGCATTTT. Its protein product is CASSQSAGNQPQHF.

This clone has just a few counts. The genes are TRBV2 and TRBJ2-7; D remains ambiguous. V dropped 7 bases and J dropped 2 bases, with 15 bases sitting between them. The CDR3 loop spans 14 amino acids. Germline V CDR1 and CDR2: SNHLY, FYNNEI. This CDR3 is CASIEYGQAYEQYF. The CDR3 bases are TGTGCCAGCATCGAATATGGGCAGGCCTACGAGCAGTACTTC.

This clone was picked up a small number of times. Written as DNA, the CDR3 is TGTGCCAGCAGTGAAGCGTATAGCTCCTACGAGCAGTACTTC. This encodes CASSEAYSSYEQYF. V gene TRBV2 combines with J gene TRBJ2-7; no clear D gene. CDR1 and CDR2 (germline): SNHLY, FYNNEI. The CDR3 extends over 14 amino acids. V was cut by 0 bases and J by 0 bases, with 6 bases left in between.

This clone was recorded only once. The chain uses TRBV7-2 and TRBJ2-7; TRBD2 matches 13 bases. V shed 5 bases, J shed 5 bases, and the junction held 6 bases outside the gene matches. The CDR3 consists of 15 residues. Germline CDR1 SGHTA, CDR2 FQGNSA. CDR3 loop: CASSAGTSGANEQYF. In nucleotides, the CDR3 is TGTGCCAGCAGCGCTGGGACTAGCGGGGCGAACGAGCAGTACTTC.

The rearrangement links TRBV6-1 to TRBJ2-7; 8 bases align to TRBD2. Germline CDR1 reads MNHNS; CDR2 reads SASEGT. CDR3 length: 14 residues. The junction had 9 bases not matched to a gene; V was cut back by 7 bases and J by 4 bases. CDR3 loop: CASTLSGGLYEQYF. The DNA for the CDR3 is TGTGCCAGCACCTTGAGCGGGGGACTATACGAGCAGTACTTC.

The rearrangement links TRBV29-1 to TRBJ2-7; 8 nucleotides match TRBD2. The CDR3 runs 12 residues. V shed 5 bases and J 3 bases; nucleotides not matched to a gene: 3. Per germline, CDR1 SQVTM and CDR2 ANQGSEA. CDR3 loop: CSVQTSGYEQYF. CDR3 bases: TGCAGCGTTCAAACTAGCGGCTACGAGCAGTACTTC.

This chain connects TRBV19 to TRBJ1-2; D might be TRBD1 (5 bases). The CDR3 is 13 residues long. The ends were cut back, 9 bases at V and 2 bases at J, with 13 bases in the middle. Germline-derived CDR1 and CDR2 are LNHDA and SQIVND (reference sequence). The CDR3 coding sequence is TGTGCCAGCCTATATCAGGGAAACTATGGCTACACCTTC. It specifies CASLYQGNYGYTF.

The chain uses TRBV7-2 and TRBJ2-7, with TRBD1 as a possible D gene (6 bases). The length of the CDR3 is 14 residues. Germline V CDR1 and CDR2: SGHTA, FQGNSA. V gave up 2 bases and J gave up 2 bases, with 10 bases separating them. This chain's CDR3 is CASSLKQGPYEQYF. CDR3 DNA sequence: TGTGCCAGCAGCTTAAAACAGGGCCCCTACGAGCAGTACTTC. Together with reference TRBV7-2 and TRBJ2-7, the CDR3 gives the full variable domain: GAGVSQSPSNKVTEKGKDVELRCDPISGHTALYWYRQSLGQGLEFLIYFQGNSAPDKSGLPSDRFSAERTGGSVSTLTIQRTQQEDSAVYLCASSLKQGPYEQYFGPGTRLTVT.

This clone was counted between two and nine times. This rearrangement joins TRBV28 to TRBJ1-5, with a tentative D call TRBD1 (6 bases). Germline V gives CDR1 MDHEN, CDR2 SYDVKM. The CDR3 consists of 15 residues. Deletions cut 7 bases from V and 0 bases from J, with 13 bases between. The CDR3 protein is CASKRGYYSNQPQHF. CDR3 nucleotides: TGTGCCAGCAAAAGGGGGTACTATAGCAATCAGCCCCAGCATTTT. Full variable domain (missing parts from reference TRBV28 and TRBJ1-5): DVKVTQSSRYLVKRTGEKVFLECVQDMDHENMFWYRQDPGLGLRLIYFSYDVKMKEKGDIPEGYSVSREKKERFSLILESASTNQTSMYLCASKRGYYSNQPQHFGDGTRLSIL.

The gene calls are TRBV19 and TRBJ2-7, with TRBD2 matching over 12 bases. V was pared by 6 bases and J by 4 bases, with 7 bases of the junction left unmatched. Germline V gene lookup returns CDR1 LNHDA and CDR2 SQIVND (reference sequence). This CDR3 spans 15 amino acids. CDR3 sequence reads: CASRETSGSLYEQYF. Here the CDR3 DNA reads TGTGCCAGTAGGGAGACTAGCGGGAGCTTATACGAGCAGTACTTC.

J is TRBJ1-6 and V is TRBV6-5, with a possible D match to TRBD1 (5 bases). V gave up 5 bases and J gave up 7 bases, with 9 bases separating them. Germline CDR1 reads MNHEY; CDR2 reads SVGAGI. There are 13 residues in the CDR3. CDR3 sequence (DNA): TGTGCCAGCAGTCGCGACAGAAATTCACCCCTCCACTTT. It encodes CASSRDRNSPLHF.

The gene calls are TRBV30 and TRBJ1-2, with D possibly matching TRBD1 (6 bases). V was trimmed by 1 base and J by 6 bases, leaving 15 bases between them. CDR1 is GTSNPN, CDR2 SVGIG, per germline (reference sequence). The CDR3 length is 14 residues. As DNA, the CDR3 is TGTGCCTGGAGTGAGGGACACCCTTGGGATGGCTACACCTTC. Residues: CAWSEGHPWDGYTF.

This clone has more than one count but fewer than ten. This chain's CDR3 is CASSLRTGVEKLFF. Written as DNA, the CDR3 is TGTGCCAGCAGCCTACGGACAGGGGTTGAAAAACTGTTTTTT. The rearrangement uses TRBV5-6 and TRBJ1-4; 9 bases match TRBD1. This CDR3 has 14 residues. Germline V gene data show CDR1 as SGHDT and CDR2 as YYEEEE. After removal of 4 bases from V and 7 bases from J, the junction contained 5 bases not matched to a gene.

This chain joins TRBV4-2 and TRBJ2-2; D ambiguous. The CDR3 runs to 11 residues. The V end was cut by 0 bases, the J end by 8 bases, with 1 base between. Germline CDR1 and CDR2: LGHNA and YNFKEQ. This chain's CDR3 is CASSQEGELFF. CDR3 DNA: TGTGCCAGCAGCCAAGAAGGGGAGCTGTTTTTT.

The CDR3 spells CSVGTDSYEQYF. As DNA, the CDR3 is TGCAGCGTTGGAACTGACTCCTACGAGCAGTACTTC. V gene TRBV29-1 combines with J gene TRBJ2-7, with no clear D. This CDR3 contains 12 residues. The germline V and J ends were trimmed by 4 bases and 0 bases, with 7 bases remaining between them. Germline V gene sequence: CDR1 SQVTM, CDR2 ANQGSEA.

The genes are TRBV29-1 and TRBJ1-2; tentative D call: TRBD1 (5 bases). The CDR3 extends over 13 amino acids. Trimming stripped 6 bases from V and 4 bases from J, with 15 bases between. CDR1 SQVTM and CDR2 ANQGSEA come from the germline V gene. Written as DNA, the CDR3 is TGCAGCGTGCTCCCGGGGGGGAGCTATGGCTACACCTTC. The encoded protein is CSVLPGGSYGYTF.

This clone was recorded once. The V call is TRBV29-1, the J call TRBJ2-1, with 7 bases identical to TRBD2. The germline V gene encodes CDR1 SQVTM and CDR2 ANQGSEA. The CDR3 has 13 amino acids. Trimming removed 4 bases from V and 8 bases from J; junction bases left unmatched: 8. The CDR3 coding sequence is TGCAGCGTTGTTGGCGGGAGTTACGATGAGCAGTTCTTC. It translates to CSVVGGSYDEQFF.

The rearrangement links TRBV29-1 to TRBJ2-6; D remains unclear. Germline V lookup: CDR1 SQVTM, CDR2 ANQGSEA. There are 13 residues in the CDR3. V shed 5 bases and J shed 3 bases, with 8 bases lying between them. In nucleotides, the CDR3 is TGCAGCGTTCCGACTGGTGGGGCCAACGTCCTGACTTTC. Its protein is CSVPTGGANVLTF.

This clone was seen only once. The chain has TRBV2 and TRBJ2-1; 7 bases agree with TRBD2. Germline CDR1 is SNHLY and CDR2 is FYNNEI. The trim removed 4 bases at V and 7 bases at J, leaving 4 bases unmatched. The CDR3 runs 13 residues. For the CDR3, the DNA is TGTGCCAGCAGTGCGCGGGAGAGGAATGAGCAGTTCTTC. Its translation: CASSARERNEQFF.

This clone was seen a few times. V and J are TRBV20-1 and TRBJ2-5; the D is unclear. V lost 7 bases and J 1 base, leaving 4 bases between the germline ends. The CDR3 contains 10 residues. Germline V gene lookup returns CDR1 DFQATT and CDR2 SNEGSKA (reference sequence). The CDR3 sequence is CSGGQETQYF. The CDR3 DNA sequence: TGCAGTGGGGGCCAAGAGACCCAGTACTTC.

The chain links TRBV6-5 to TRBJ2-7; 7 bases are a match to TRBD1. V trimming: 5 bases; J trimming: 11 bases; junction bases outside the gene matches: 12. The CDR3 is made up of 13 amino acids. Germline lookup yields CDR1 MNHEY and CDR2 SVGAGI. In DNA form, the CDR3 reads TGTGCCAGCAGTACCCGCACCCCCCAGGGGGAGTACTTC. Translation gives CASSTRTPQGEYF.

This clone has only a few counts. The chain carries TRBV29-1 and TRBJ1-2; 7 nucleotides agree with TRBD1. In germline, CDR1 is SQVTM, CDR2 ANQGSEA. This CDR3 spans 13 amino acids. V dropped 3 bases and J dropped 3; count of bases not matched to a gene: 4. This CDR3 reads CSVDTGEYYGYTF. The DNA for the CDR3 is TGCAGCGTTGATACAGGGGAGTACTATGGCTACACCTTC.

This chain connects TRBV4-3 to TRBJ2-7; 8 bases map to TRBD1. There are 15 residues in the CDR3. The J segment lost 7 bases and the V segment lost 5 bases, leaving 13 bases of the junction unmatched. CDR1 and CDR2 from the germline V gene are LGHNA and YSLEER. This CDR3 reads CASSYQGQASREQYF. DNA for the CDR3: TGCGCCAGCAGCTACCAGGGACAGGCCAGTCGGGAGCAGTACTTC.

The chain employs TRBV2 and TRBJ2-5; the D call may be TRBD1 or TRBD2 (5 bases each). CDR3 length: 14 residues. CDR1 is SNHLY and CDR2 is FYNNEI in the germline V gene. The V and J ends lost 4 bases and 2 bases respectively, with 11 bases between them. The CDR3 DNA reads TGTGCCAGCAGTGGGGGCTCGGGGCAAGAGACCCAGTACTTC. Residues: CASSGGSGQETQYF.

This clone occurred a few times. The chain carries TRBV5-1 and TRBJ1-6, with TRBD1 identical over 11 bases. CDR1 SGHRS and CDR2 YFSETQ come from the germline V gene. V shed 7 bases and J 1 base; nucleotides not matched to a gene: 4. The CDR3 contains 16 residues. The CDR3 loop reads CASRGQGASYNSPLHF. The CDR3 DNA reads TGCGCCAGCCGAGGACAGGGGGCTTCCTATAATTCACCCCTCCACTTT.

The J gene is TRBJ1-5, the V gene TRBV30, with D possibly matching TRBD1 (5 bases). V was shortened by 5 bases and J by 0 bases, with 17 bases between the two germline ends. The CDR3 totals 16 residues. The V gene's germline CDR1 is GTSNPN and CDR2 SVGIG (reference sequence). The CDR3: CAWSASGAYSNQPQHF. CDR3 nucleotides: TGTGCCTGGTCGGCATCCGGGGCATATAGCAATCAGCCCCAGCATTTT.

This chain uses TRBV11-3 with TRBJ2-1; the D gene is possibly TRBD2 (7 bases). V gave up 0 bases and J gave up 16 bases, with 19 bases separating them. The CDR3 has 14 residues. Germline CDR1 reads SGHNT; CDR2 reads YENEEA. CDR3 sequence reads: CASSLDTQRDNLFF. The DNA for the CDR3 is TGTGCCAGCAGCTTAGATACCCAGCGGGACAACCTTTTCTTC.

This clone was recorded a few times. CDR3 sequence reads: CASSETGQGYYGYTF. For the CDR3, the DNA is TGTGCCAGCAGTGAAACGGGACAGGGGTACTATGGCTACACCTTC. The chain has TRBV28 and TRBJ1-2, with TRBD1 identical over 10 bases. Trimming removed 5 bases from V and 3 bases from J; junction bases left unmatched: 6. The CDR3 runs 15 residues. Germline lookup yields CDR1 MDHEN and CDR2 SYDVKM.